This entry is about one TCR beta chain. Its matching antigen is unknown. The CDR3 covers 15 residues. CDR1 and CDR2 from the germline V gene are SGHNT and YYREEE (reference sequence). With 0 bases clipped from V and 9 bases from J, the junction kept 5 bases outside the gene matches. Healthy HIV-negative adults with no recent acute infections or vaccinations were recruited as donors. This entry comes from a study of shared clonotypes between healthy human individuals. Whole-study context: In total, the donors were two women and a few men aged 18 to 49. The study's findings and limits: Sample collection involved blood only; tissue repertoires are likely different. Clonotype sharing levels among donors were expected to vary with sequencing depth.

Measured with immunoSEQ multiplex PCR; TCRdb has only the in-frame clones, and not every one. Of 520,000 or so clones in the sample, around 79% are singletons; the top ten hold 10% to 15%. The chain combines TRBV5-4 with TRBJ2-1; 11 positions agree with TRBD2. The TCR was taken from a woman between 35 and 50 years old in good health. Some clones in this sample may be carry-over from other donors' samples. The material sequenced was PBMCs. The CDR3 sequence is CASSLGLAGGSEQFF. The DNA of the CDR3 is TGTGCCAGCAGCTTGGGGCTAGCGGGAGGATCTGAGCAGTTCTTC.